These 26 T cell receptor beta chains share one sample of origin, sequenced in a study of coeliac disease. Assay used: immunoSEQ multiplex PCR; TCRdb lists only in-frame clones, some missing. The data contain roughly 5,100 clones, roughly 65% of them singletons. Sequenced: lymphocytes from the gut lamina propria. The receptors originated from a woman aged 40 to 50.

A few counts support this clone. The chain employs TRBV5-1 and TRBJ2-5; 8 positions match TRBD2. V shed 3 bases and J 1 base; nucleotides not matched to a gene: 5. Germline lookup yields CDR1 SGHRS and CDR2 YFSETQ. The CDR3 spans 15 residues. CDR3 protein: CASSSLAGLQETQYF. CDR3 DNA: TGCGCCAGCAGCTCGCTAGCGGGCCTCCAAGAGACCCAGTACTTC.

This clone has just a few counts. V and J are TRBV6-6 and TRBJ1-1, with a tentative D call TRBD1 (6 bases). The CDR3 has 15 amino acids. Trimming left V 4 bases short and J 1 base short, with 13 bases between. CDR1 and CDR2 (germline): MNHNY, SVGAGI (reference sequence). DNA for the CDR3: TGTGCCAGCAGTTCTCACAGGGTAGGGAACACTGAAGCTTTCTTT. This translates into CASSSHRVGNTEAFF.

The chain uses TRBV12-5 and TRBJ1-5; D is uncertain. This CDR3 region has 12 residues. Germline V gene sequence: CDR1 LGHNT, CDR2 FRNRAP. V was clipped by 6 bases and J by 1 base, with 4 bases between them. CDR3 nucleotide sequence: TGTGCTAGTGGGCAGAGCAATCAGCCCCAGCATTTT. Translated, it gives CASGQSNQPQHF.

V usage is TRBV20-1 and J usage is TRBJ2-5; D unresolved. The V gene's germline CDR1 is DFQATT and CDR2 SNEGSKA (reference sequence). The germline V and J ends were trimmed by 6 bases and 4 bases, with 9 bases remaining between them. The CDR3 runs to 11 residues. The CDR3 DNA sequence: TGCAGTGCCCCTTCCCGAGAGACCCAGTACTTC. Amino acid sequence: CSAPSRETQYF.

The rearrangement uses TRBV11-2 and TRBJ2-4; D is undetermined. V was pared by 5 bases and J by 11 bases, with 13 bases between. The germline CDR1 and CDR2 sequences are SGHAT and FQNNGV. This CDR3 is 12 amino acids long. The CDR3 bases are TGTGCCAGCAGCCTAAGACAACATCTTCAGTACTTC. It specifies CASSLRQHLQYF.

V is TRBV7-2 and J is TRBJ2-7; TRBD2 matches at 7 bases. Germline values: CDR1 SGHTA, CDR2 FQGNSA. Trimming removed 5 bases from V and 3 bases from J; junction bases left unmatched: 13. The CDR3 runs to 16 residues. The chain's CDR3 is CASSLRGEREGYEQYF. The CDR3 bases are TGTGCCAGCAGCCTTCGGGGAGAGCGGGAAGGCTACGAGCAGTACTTC.

The chain is built from TRBV6-5 and TRBJ2-7; D is unresolved. Germline loops: CDR1 MNHEY, CDR2 SVGAGI. V was cut by 2 bases and J by 0 bases, with 14 bases left in between. The length of the CDR3 is 16 residues. For the CDR3, the DNA is TGTGCCAGCAGTTACCCCGTTACATCGGGCTCCTACGAGCAGTACTTC. As protein: CASSYPVTSGSYEQYF.

This chain uses TRBV15 with TRBJ1-1; 9 nucleotides line up with TRBD1. This CDR3 is built from 13 residues. J gave up 5 bases and V 7 bases, and 5 bases lay outside the gene matches. Germline CDR1 LNHNV, CDR2 YYDKDF (reference sequence). The CDR3 here is CATKGQGGTEAFF. The CDR3 nucleotides are TGTGCCACCAAGGGACAGGGAGGGACTGAAGCTTTCTTT. Combining the CDR3 with reference TRBV15 and TRBJ1-1 gives the whole variable domain DAMVIQNPRYQVTQFGKPVTLSCSQTLNHNVMYWYQQKSSQAPKLLFHYYDKDFNNEADTPDNFQSRRPNTSFCFLDIRSPGLGDTAMYLCATKGQGGTEAFFGQGTRLTVV.

The chain couples TRBV5-5 to TRBJ2-1; 8 positions match TRBD2. There are 15 residues in the CDR3. With 4 bases clipped from V and 3 bases from J, the junction kept 6 bases outside the gene matches. The germline V gene has CDR1 SGHKS and CDR2 YYEKEE (reference sequence). The CDR3 sequence: CASSLSGSLYNEQFF. CDR3 in DNA: TGTGCCAGCAGCCTGAGCGGGAGCCTCTACAATGAGCAGTTCTTC. The full variable domain, with the rest looked up from reference TRBV5-5 and TRBJ2-1, is DAGVTQSPTHLIKTRGQQVTLRCSPISGHKSVSWYQQVLGQGPQFIFQYYEKEERGRGNFPDRFSARQFPNYSSELNVNALLLGDSALYLCASSLSGSLYNEQFFGPGTRLTVL.

The rearrangement joins TRBV9 to TRBJ2-7; TRBD2 agrees at 11 bases. Germline CDR1 reads SGDLS; CDR2 reads YYNGEE. The CDR3 contains 14 residues. V dropped 4 bases and J dropped 2; count of bases not matched to a gene: 2. CDR3 region: CASSTSGSPYEQYF. CDR3 DNA: TGTGCCAGCAGCACTAGCGGGAGCCCCTACGAGCAGTACTTC.

The rearrangement links TRBV6-6 to TRBJ1-3; D call uncertain. Per the germline V gene, CDR1 is MNHNY and CDR2 is SVGAGI (reference sequence). V was trimmed by 0 bases and J by 0 bases, leaving 9 bases between them. CDR3 length: 16 amino acids. This chain's CDR3 is CASSYSISSSGNTIYF. The DNA for the CDR3 is TGTGCCAGCAGTTACTCGATATCGAGCTCTGGAAACACCATATATTTT.

This rearrangement joins TRBV7-2 to TRBJ2-1, with D possibly TRBD1 on 6 matching bases. The CDR3 is made up of 12 amino acids. Trimming left V 1 base short and J 11 bases short, with 9 bases between. CDR1 is SGHTA, CDR2 FQGNSA, per germline. The CDR3 nucleotides read TGTGCCAGCAGCTTAGATCGGGACAAGCAGTTCTTC. Residues: CASSLDRDKQFF.

The DNA of the CDR3 is TGTGCCAGCAGTGACTCCCAGATAGGGGGCACTGAAGCTTTCTTT. This codes for CASSDSQIGGTEAFF. This sequence joins TRBV6-4 and TRBJ1-1, with a tentative D call TRBD1 (6 bases). Germline-derived CDR1 and CDR2 are MRHNA and SNTAGT. The CDR3 consists of 15 residues. V gave up 0 bases and J gave up 4 bases, with 12 bases separating them.

The chain recombines TRBV27 with TRBJ1-2; no reliable D call. CDR1 is MNHEY and CDR2 is SMNVEV in the germline V gene (reference sequence). Trimming left V 5 bases short and J 4 bases short, with 11 bases between. The CDR3 length is 13 residues. The CDR3 loop is CASSPPAGYGYTF. Written as DNA, the CDR3 is TGTGCCAGCAGTCCCCCCGCCGGCTATGGCTACACCTTC.

V and J are TRBV28 and TRBJ2-3, with 8 bases that match TRBD1. This CDR3 has 15 residues. V trimming: 6 bases; J trimming: 0 bases; junction bases outside the gene matches: 5. Germline V CDR1 and CDR2: MDHEN, SYDVKM. The CDR3 loop reads CASRGQAASTDTQYF. CDR3 coding DNA: TGTGCCAGCAGGGGACAGGCGGCTAGCACAGATACGCAGTATTTT.

This clone appeared a few times. V is TRBV5-1 and J is TRBJ2-7, with 7 bases identical to TRBD2. The germline V gene has CDR1 SGHRS and CDR2 YFSETQ. V lost 0 bases and J lost 2; bases outside the gene matches: 8. This CDR3 is 16 amino acids long. The DNA for the CDR3 is TGCGCCAGCAGCTTGGAACCTGCGGGAGATACCTACGAGCAGTACTTC. It codes for CASSLEPAGDTYEQYF.

The chain has TRBV28 and TRBJ1-1; 7 bases match TRBD1. Germline V lookup: CDR1 MDHEN, CDR2 SYDVKM. Trimming at V came to 7 bases and at J to 0 bases, leaving 11 bases not matched to a gene. The length of the CDR3 is 16 residues. CDR3 sequence: CASNDREAVLNTEAFF. The CDR3 DNA sequence: TGTGCCAGCAACGACAGGGAAGCTGTTCTGAACACTGAAGCTTTCTTT.

This clone was observed a handful of times. The gene calls are TRBV9 and TRBJ1-4, with D tentatively TRBD1 (5 bases). Germline V CDR1 and CDR2: SGDLS, YYNGEE. Trimming took 5 bases from V and 8 from J, leaving 19 bases between them. CDR3 size: 15 residues. The DNA of the CDR3 is TGTGCCAGCAGTAGGCGGGGACCGCGGCGGGAAAAACTGTTTTTT. Translation gives CASSRRGPRREKLFF.

This clone appeared a few times. V and J are TRBV15 and TRBJ2-1; 13 bases agree with TRBD2. This CDR3 is built from 20 residues. Per germline, CDR1 LNHNV and CDR2 YYDKDF (reference sequence). V dropped 1 base and J dropped 0; count of bases not matched to a gene: 9. The CDR3 sequence is CATSRGGGLAGAYSYNEQFF. DNA for the CDR3: TGTGCCACCAGCAGAGGAGGAGGACTAGCGGGAGCCTACTCCTACAATGAGCAGTTCTTC.

The rearrangement uses TRBV7-8 and TRBJ2-6; D is unresolved. Per germline, CDR1 SGHVS and CDR2 FQNEAQ. This CDR3 is built from 14 residues. The V gene lost 6 bases and the J gene lost 0 bases, with 6 bases spanning the gap. As DNA, the CDR3 is TGTGCCAGCAGTTACAACTCTGGGGCCAACGTCCTGACTTTC. It specifies CASSYNSGANVLTF.

This chain connects TRBV7-2 to TRBJ2-1; 7 nucleotides agree with TRBD2. Per the germline V gene, CDR1 is SGHTA and CDR2 is FQGNSA. CDR3 length: 14 amino acids. V was pared by 8 bases and J by 9 bases, with 13 bases of the junction left unmatched. CDR3 sequence (DNA): TGTGCCAGCGGCCAGGCGGGAGCCTCAGGTGAGCAGTTCTTC. Its translation is CASGQAGASGEQFF.

The CDR3 loop reads CASSEAADEAFF. The DNA for the CDR3 is TGTGCCAGCAGTGAAGCGGCGGATGAAGCTTTCTTT. The chain couples TRBV2 to TRBJ1-1; D gene uncertain. The CDR3 totals 12 residues. Germline loops: CDR1 SNHLY, CDR2 FYNNEI. Between the trimmed V and J ends, which lost 0 bases and 7 bases, there was a span of 6 bases.

Here the CDR3 reads CASSYLRTSGSYEQYF. The CDR3 DNA reads as TGTGCCAGCAGTTACCTGAGGACTAGCGGATCCTACGAGCAGTACTTC. J is TRBJ2-7 and V is TRBV6-5; 10 nucleotides agree with TRBD2. Germline CDR1 and CDR2: MNHEY and SVGAGI. V lost 2 bases, J lost 1 base, and 5 bases stayed unmatched. This CDR3 region has 16 residues.

V usage is TRBV5-1 and J usage is TRBJ2-5, with D uncertain. This CDR3 region has 15 residues. In germline, CDR1 is SGHRS, CDR2 YFSETQ. V was pared by 1 base and J by 3 bases, with 13 bases between. This chain's CDR3 is CASSLMAATEETQYF. The CDR3 nucleotides read TGCGCCAGCAGCTTGATGGCAGCGACTGAAGAGACCCAGTACTTC.

This clone occurred a few times. The same CDR3 arises from other DNA sequences in this sample as well. The rearrangement uses TRBV6-1 and TRBJ2-7; TRBD2 aligns across 10 bases. The CDR3 is made up of 16 amino acids. The V segment lost 4 bases and the J segment 0 bases; nucleotides outside the gene matches: 6. Germline CDR1 MNHNS, CDR2 SASEGT. This CDR3 is CASSALAGRTSYEQYF. CDR3 DNA sequence: TGTGCCAGCAGTGCACTAGCGGGGCGAACCTCCTACGAGCAGTACTTC.

The genes are TRBV5-1 and TRBJ2-5; 13 bases are a match to TRBD2. Germline lookup yields CDR1 SGHRS and CDR2 YFSETQ. The CDR3 spans 15 residues. V lost 4 bases, J lost 1 base, and 1 base stayed unmatched. Here the CDR3 reads CASSRTSGSQETQYF. CDR3 coding DNA: TGCGCCAGCAGCAGGACTAGCGGGAGCCAAGAGACCCAGTACTTC.